The entry below gives a single TCR beta chain sequence along with its context. Methods used by the authors: Reference gene primer amplification yielded estimated nucleated cell counts. TCRdb keeps only in-frame clones here, not all; method: immunoSEQ multiplex PCR. The DNA gave D and trimming, while V, J and clone size come from that table. The sample has 65,000 to 95,000 clones, 80% to 90% seen once. These data are taken from a study of blood T cell repertoires in COVID-19. About the study: Acute-phase and convalescent COVID-19 samples originated in the United States, Italy and Spain. PBMCs, B-cell-depleted T cells, or T cells were the source of the cDNA or gDNA that made up the material.

Looked up from germline, CDR1 is GTSNPN and CDR2 is SVGIG (reference sequence). The CDR3 sequence is 14 residues long. The V end lost 1 base, the J end lost 0 bases, and 7 bases lay between the germline ends. The sample consisted of peripheral blood. The chain links TRBV30 to TRBJ1-5; D call uncertain. The receptor's source is a man of 80 years or more with acute or convalescent COVID-19. CDR3 residues: CAWSAGVSNQPQHF. In nucleotides, the CDR3 is TGTGCCTGGAGTGCGGGAGTTAGCAATCAGCCCCAGCATTTT.